The 6 T cell receptor beta chains in this list originate from one sample, sequenced in a study of blood T cells in healthy people across ages. A sample-barcoded 5' primer and a J-beta primer mix were used in a second PCR of roughly 6 to 11 cycles. TCRdb reanalysed the 5' RACE reads using MiXCR and keeps one entry per CDR3 protein. The sample holds 800,000 to 950,000 distinct CDR3 sequences, about 36% seen once. Sequencing was done on a sample of blood. These receptors originate from a man aged 18 to 29 in good health.

The rearrangement uses TRBV5-1 and TRBJ1-5, with 9 bases aligning to TRBD1. Trimming cost V 4 bases and J 6 bases; bases outside gene matches: 8. The germline V gene encodes CDR1 SGHRS and CDR2 YFSETQ. CDR3 size: 15 residues. The CDR3 DNA follows: TGCGCCAGCAGCCCTACAGGGGGCAGCGGTCAGCCCCAGCATTTT. Its translation: CASSPTGGSGQPQHF.

In this sample, this clonotype turned up a few times. The chain links TRBV4-1 to TRBJ2-3; D is possibly TRBD2 (6 bases). Germline V lookup: CDR1 MGHRA, CDR2 YSYEKL. This CDR3 is 16 amino acids long. With 4 bases removed from V and 2 bases from J, the gap between germline ends came to 16 bases. CDR3 amino acids: CASSPIGGRDTDTQYF. CDR3 bases: TGCGCCAGCAGCCCTATCGGGGGTAGGGACACAGATACGCAGTATTTT.

This rearrangement joins TRBV5-1 to TRBJ2-1; 11 bases align to TRBD1. The J call may be incorrect, as the DNA end agrees better with TRBJ2-7. The CDR3 extends over 18 amino acids. Germline V CDR1 and CDR2: SGHRS, YFSETQ. In DNA form, the CDR3 reads TGCGCCAGCAGCTTGGTGCGGGACAGGGGGAGTTCCTACAATGAGCAGTACTTC. As protein: CASSLVRDRGSSYNEQYF.

The chain uses TRBV20-1 and TRBJ2-3; unclear D gene. There are 14 residues in the CDR3. The germline gives CDR1 DFQATT, CDR2 SNEGSKA (reference sequence). V dropped 5 bases and J dropped 2 bases, with 14 bases sitting between them. The chain's CDR3 is CSARIGLDTDTQYF. The DNA for the CDR3 is TGCAGTGCTCGGATAGGGCTTGACACAGATACGCAGTATTTT.

This clonotype has just a few counts. V and J are TRBV28 and TRBJ1-4; D is unclear. Trimming stripped 5 bases from V and 0 bases from J, with 10 bases between. CDR1 and CDR2 (germline): MDHEN, SYDVKM. This CDR3 is 15 amino acids long. The CDR3 reads CASSIRRATNEKLFF. CDR3 DNA: TGTGCCAGCAGTATTCGGAGAGCAACTAATGAAAAACTGTTTTTT.

The chain links TRBV20-1 to TRBJ2-7; 11 bases map to TRBD2. With the DNA end fitting TRBJ2-5 better, the J assignment may be wrong. The CDR3 consists of 15 residues. Germline V CDR1 and CDR2: DFQATT, SNEGSKA (reference sequence). The CDR3 DNA reads TGCAGTGCTTGCGGGACTAGCGGAATCCAAGAGACCCAGTACTTC. This gives the protein CSACGTSGIQETQYF.